This TCR beta chain stems from a study of persistence of HIV-infected CD4 T cells. The libraries were made with immunoSEQ version 4 in survey mode. Sequencing used immunoSEQ multiplex PCR; TCRdb keeps in-frame clones, though not all of them. The sample comprises under 35,000 clones, roughly 70% of which are singletons, and roughly 1.4% rests with the top ten. The CDR3 is made up of 12 amino acids. Germline V gives CDR1 MNHEY, CDR2 SVGAGI. V was cut by 8 bases and J by 6 bases, with 11 bases left in between. Overlapping HIV-1 Gag 15-mer peptides at around 1 ug per peptide per mL were used. Responding CD4+ T cells were sorted by upregulation of both CD40 ligand and CD69. PBMCs were depleted of CD8+ T cells before stimulation. Study results and caveats: The rare CMV-responding cells with HIV-1 proviruses were not separately TCR-sequenced. TCR oligoclonality correlated with proviral oligoclonality in the same sorted populations.

A note on this clone: Its specificity is not known.

This TCR came from an adult man with HIV who was CMV-seropositive. The sequenced sample was CD4+ T cells sorted from PBMCs after 18-hour stimulation, obtained from a patient who received antiretroviral therapy. The chain joins TRBV6-5 to TRBJ1-5, with a tentative D call TRBD1 (5 bases). The DNA of the CDR3 is TGTGCCAGCGGACGGGGGAGTCAGCCCCAGCATTTT. Its translation is CASGRGSQPQHF.